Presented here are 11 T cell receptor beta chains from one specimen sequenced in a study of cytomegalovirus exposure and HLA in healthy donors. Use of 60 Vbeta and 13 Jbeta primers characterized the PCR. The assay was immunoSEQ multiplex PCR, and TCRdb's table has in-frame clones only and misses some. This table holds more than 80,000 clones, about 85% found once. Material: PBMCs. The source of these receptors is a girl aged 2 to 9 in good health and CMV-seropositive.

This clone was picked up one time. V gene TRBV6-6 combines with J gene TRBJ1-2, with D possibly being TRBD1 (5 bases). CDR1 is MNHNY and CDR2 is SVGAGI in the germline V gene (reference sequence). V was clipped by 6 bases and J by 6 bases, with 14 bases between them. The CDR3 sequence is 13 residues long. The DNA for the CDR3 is TGTGCCAGCAGCAGGGACTTTCGCCATGGCTACACCTTC. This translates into CASSRDFRHGYTF.

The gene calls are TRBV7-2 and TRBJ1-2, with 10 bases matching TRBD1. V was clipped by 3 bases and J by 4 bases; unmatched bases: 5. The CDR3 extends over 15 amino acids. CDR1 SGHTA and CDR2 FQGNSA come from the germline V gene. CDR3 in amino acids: CASSFDRGPLYGYTF. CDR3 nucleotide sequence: TGTGCCAGCAGCTTTGACAGGGGGCCTCTCTATGGCTACACCTTC.

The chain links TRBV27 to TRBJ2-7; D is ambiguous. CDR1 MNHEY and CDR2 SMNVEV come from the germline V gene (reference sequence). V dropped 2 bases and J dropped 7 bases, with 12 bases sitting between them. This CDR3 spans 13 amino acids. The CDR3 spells CASSLDLVREQYF. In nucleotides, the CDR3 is TGTGCCAGCAGTTTAGATCTTGTTAGAGAGCAGTACTTC.

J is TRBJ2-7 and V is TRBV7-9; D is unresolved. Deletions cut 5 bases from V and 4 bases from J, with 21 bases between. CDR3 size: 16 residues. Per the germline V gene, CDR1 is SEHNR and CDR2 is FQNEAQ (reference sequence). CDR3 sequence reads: CASSPPTEGGPYEQYF. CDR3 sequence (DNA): TGTGCCAGCAGCCCACCCACGGAAGGCGGCCCGTACGAGCAGTACTTC.

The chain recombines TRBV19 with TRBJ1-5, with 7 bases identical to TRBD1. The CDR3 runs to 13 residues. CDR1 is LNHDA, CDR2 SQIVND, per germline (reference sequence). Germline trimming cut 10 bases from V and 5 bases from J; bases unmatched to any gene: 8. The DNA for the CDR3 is TGTGCCACTTCGGACAGGCCGGATCAGCCCCAGCATTTT. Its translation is CATSDRPDQPQHF.

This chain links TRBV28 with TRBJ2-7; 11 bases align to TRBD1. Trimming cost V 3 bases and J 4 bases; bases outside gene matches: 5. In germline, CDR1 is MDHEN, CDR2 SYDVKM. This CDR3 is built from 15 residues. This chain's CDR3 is CASSFWGQGVYEQYF. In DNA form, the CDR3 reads TGTGCCAGCAGTTTCTGGGGACAGGGGGTTTACGAGCAGTACTTC.

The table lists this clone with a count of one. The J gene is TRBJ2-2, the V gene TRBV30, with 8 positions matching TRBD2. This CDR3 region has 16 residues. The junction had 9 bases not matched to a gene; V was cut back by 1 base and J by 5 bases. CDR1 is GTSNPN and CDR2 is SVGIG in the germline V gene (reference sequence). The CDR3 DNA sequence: TGTGCCTGGAGTGCCCCGCATACTAGCGGTACCGGGGAGCTGTTTTTT. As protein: CAWSAPHTSGTGELFF.

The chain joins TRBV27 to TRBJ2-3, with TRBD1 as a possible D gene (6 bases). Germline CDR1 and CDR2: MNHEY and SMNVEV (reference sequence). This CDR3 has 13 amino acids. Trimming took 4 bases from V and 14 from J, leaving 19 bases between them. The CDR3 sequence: CASSYAWGHPSYF. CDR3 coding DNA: TGTGCCAGCAGTTACGCGTGGGGACACCCTTCGTATTTT.

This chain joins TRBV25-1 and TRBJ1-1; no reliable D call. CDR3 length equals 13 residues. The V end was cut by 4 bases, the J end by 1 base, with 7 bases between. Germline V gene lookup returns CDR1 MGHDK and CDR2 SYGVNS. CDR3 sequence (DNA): TGTGCCAGCAGTGTATACCAGAACACTGAAGCTTTCTTT. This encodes CASSVYQNTEAFF.

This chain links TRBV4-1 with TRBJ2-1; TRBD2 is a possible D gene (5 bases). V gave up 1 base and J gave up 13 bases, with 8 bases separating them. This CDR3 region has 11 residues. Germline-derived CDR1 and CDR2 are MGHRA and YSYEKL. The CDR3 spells CASSQARTQFF. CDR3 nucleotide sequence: TGCGCCAGCAGCCAAGCTAGGACTCAGTTCTTC.

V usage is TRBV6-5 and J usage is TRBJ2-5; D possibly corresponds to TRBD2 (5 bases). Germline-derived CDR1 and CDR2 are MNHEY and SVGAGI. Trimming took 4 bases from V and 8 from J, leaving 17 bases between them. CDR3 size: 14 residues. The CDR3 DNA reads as TGTGCCAGCAGTTTGGGTCTCGGGGTCCCAACCCAGTACTTC. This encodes CASSLGLGVPTQYF.